The 26 T cell receptor beta chains below all came from one sample that was sequenced in a study of blood T cells in healthy people across ages. A second PCR, run for about 7 to 12 cycles, used a sample-barcoded 5' primer plus a J-beta primer mix. TCRdb fed the 5' RACE reads into MiXCR, producing one record per CDR3 protein. The sample has 750,000 to 950,000 distinct CDR3 sequences, 53% seen once. Sequencing was carried out using blood. These receptors were obtained from a man of 80 years or more in good health.

J is TRBJ2-3 and V is TRBV30, with D maybe TRBD1 (6 bases). V was trimmed by 3 bases and J by 14 bases, leaving 27 bases between them. The CDR3 loop spans 15 amino acids. The germline CDR1 and CDR2 sequences are GTSNPN and SVGIG (reference sequence). The CDR3 sequence is CAWRGVDSLHRYAYF. The CDR3 nucleotides are TGTGCCTGGAGAGGGGTGGACAGCCTGCACAGATACGCGTATTTT. Full variable domain (missing parts from reference TRBV30 and TRBJ2-3): SQTIHQWPATLVQPVGSPLSLECTVEGTSNPNLYWYRQAAGRGLQLLFYSVGIGQISSEVPQNLSASRPQDRQFILSSKKLLLSDSGFYLCAWRGVDSLHRYAYFGPGTRLTVL.

The table lists this clonotype with a count of one. The chain employs TRBV2 and TRBJ2-1, with TRBD2 identical over 8 bases. The CDR3 length is 19 residues. Trimming cost V 4 bases and J 0 bases; bases outside gene matches: 14. Germline CDR1 SNHLY, CDR2 FYNNEI. CDR3 residues: CASSGWDTSSGSSYNEQFF. As DNA, the CDR3 is TGTGCCAGCAGTGGTTGGGACACCTCAAGCGGGAGCTCCTACAATGAGCAGTTCTTC.

Only one count was recorded for this clonotype. Possible read error: a much larger clone is one base away. V gene TRBV20-1 combines with J gene TRBJ1-2, with D perhaps TRBD1 (6 bases). Germline V gene lookup returns CDR1 DFQATT and CDR2 SNEGSKA (reference sequence). CDR3 length: 13 amino acids. The DNA for the CDR3 is TGCGGTGCTAGACCGACAGGAAATTATGGCTACACCTTC. Its protein is CGARPTGNYGYTF.

In its sample, this clonotype was seen a few times. The chain is built from TRBV7-9 and TRBJ2-7; TRBD2 might be the D (6 bases). Trimming took 2 bases from V and 1 from J, leaving 12 bases between them. There are 15 residues in the CDR3. Germline CDR1 is SEHNR and CDR2 is FQNEAQ (reference sequence). This chain's CDR3 is CASSLWSSDSYEQYF. The CDR3 bases are TGTGCCAGCAGCTTATGGTCTAGCGATTCCTACGAGCAGTACTTC.

This sequence joins TRBV20-1 and TRBJ2-1, with D perhaps TRBD1 or TRBD2 (6 bases each). The CDR3 is 16 amino acids. Trimming stripped 6 bases from V and 0 bases from J, with 18 bases between. CDR1 is DFQATT and CDR2 is SNEGSKA in the germline V gene (reference sequence). The CDR3 DNA reads as TGCAGTGCACCATTTACAGGGAGGAGCTCCTACAATGAGCAGTTCTTC. The encoded protein is CSAPFTGRSSYNEQFF.

The chain employs TRBV20-1 and TRBJ2-5; 9 positions agree with TRBD2. The assigned J gene may be wrong: the sequence end matches TRBJ2-4 better. Per the germline V gene, CDR1 is DFQATT and CDR2 is SNEGSKA (reference sequence). This CDR3 is 17 amino acids long. The CDR3 sequence is CSASRASGTLAKNIQYF. The CDR3 region has the DNA TGCAGTGCTAGCAGGGCTAGCGGGACTTTAGCCAAAAACATTCAGTACTTC.

CDR3 sequence reads: CASITGTKPNEQFF. The CDR3 DNA reads TGTGCCAGCATTACCGGGACTAAGCCCAATGAGCAGTTCTTC. The gene calls are TRBV27 and TRBJ2-1, with 7 nucleotides matching TRBD2. J gave up 6 bases and V 7 bases, and 9 bases lay outside the gene matches. The CDR3 is 14 residues long. Looked up from germline, CDR1 is MNHEY and CDR2 is SMNVEV (reference sequence).

The chain carries TRBV25-1 and TRBJ2-3; 7 bases are a match to TRBD1. The V gene end was trimmed by 3 bases and the J gene end by 3 bases; junction bases not matched to a gene: 3. The CDR3 sequence is 14 residues long. Germline V lookup: CDR1 MGHDK, CDR2 SYGVNS. The DNA for the CDR3 is TGTGCCAGCAGTGACGCCAGGGGGACAGATACGCAGTATTTT. It yields the protein CASSDARGTDTQYF. The variable domain in full, completed from reference TRBV25-1 and TRBJ2-3, reads EADIYQTPRYLVIGTGKKITLECSQTMGHDKMYWYQQDPGMELHLIHYSYGVNSTEKGDLSSESTVSRIRTEHFPLTLESARPSHTSQYLCASSDARGTDTQYFGPGTRLTVL.

The rearrangement uses TRBV29-1 and TRBJ1-2; D may be TRBD1 (5 bases). Germline loops: CDR1 SQVTM, CDR2 ANQGSEA. The CDR3 spans 11 residues. Trimming left V 4 bases short and J 7 bases short, with 10 bases between. CDR3 sequence: CSVGDSSGYTF. The CDR3 DNA is TGCAGCGTTGGGGACTCGTCTGGCTACACCTTC.

The CDR3 DNA follows: TGCGCCAGCACTAGGAGCAGAGAGGGACAGGGAGGTCGGGAGCAGTACTTC. Encoded protein: CASTRSREGQGGREQYF. This chain uses TRBV5-1 with TRBJ2-7; 9 bases are shared with TRBD1. Germline V gene lookup returns CDR1 SGHRS and CDR2 YFSETQ. There are 17 residues in the CDR3. J gave up 7 bases and V 6 bases, and 20 bases lay outside the gene matches.

The chain is built from TRBV7-9 and TRBJ1-1; possible D gene TRBD1, 5 bases. Deletions cut 4 bases from V and 1 base from J, with 16 bases between. Germline V gene data show CDR1 as SEHNR and CDR2 as FQNEAQ (reference sequence). CDR3 size: 16 residues. Written as DNA, the CDR3 is TGTGCCAGCAGCTCCCTCTCCGGGGGAGGGAACACTGAAGCTTTCTTT. It yields the protein CASSSLSGGGNTEAFF.

The genes are TRBV5-1 and TRBJ1-1; D perhaps matches TRBD1 (5 bases). Germline CDR1 is SGHRS and CDR2 is YFSETQ. V gave up 4 bases and J gave up 3 bases, with 13 bases separating them. The CDR3 runs 14 residues. CDR3: CASSPRLGDTEAFF. DNA of the CDR3: TGCGCCAGCAGCCCACGTTTGGGGGACACTGAAGCTTTCTTT. Full variable domain (rest looked up from reference TRBV5-1 and TRBJ1-1): KAGVTQTPRYLIKTRGQQVTLSCSPISGHRSVSWYQQTPGQGLQFLFEYFSETQRNKGNFPGRFSGRQFSNSRSEMNVSTLELGDSALYLCASSPRLGDTEAFFGQGTRLTVV.

This clonotype was observed a handful of times. This chain links TRBV21-1 with TRBJ2-7. TRBV21-1 is shown as a pseudogene. The CDR3 has 14 amino acids. The CDR3 DNA is TGTGCCAGCAGCAAAGGGTCACTGGACTCCGGGCAGTACTTC. This codes for CASSKGSLDSGQYF.

This clonotype appeared once. The V and J genes are TRBV20-1 and TRBJ2-1; 9 bases are a match to TRBD2. The CDR3 contains 15 residues. The J segment lost 2 bases and the V segment lost 6 bases, leaving 8 bases of the junction unmatched. The V gene's germline CDR1 is DFQATT and CDR2 SNEGSKA (reference sequence). CDR3 sequence reads: CSARHSGSPYNEQFF. Here the CDR3 DNA reads TGCAGTGCAAGACATAGCGGGAGCCCCTACAATGAGCAGTTCTTC.

About this clonotype: A junction boundary mismatches the germline segment, possibly from a read error. This chain uses TRBV20-1 with TRBJ2-1; possible D gene TRBD2, 6 bases. Looked up from germline, CDR1 is DFQATT and CDR2 is SNEGSKA (reference sequence). This CDR3 region has 16 residues. CDR3 in DNA: TGCGGTGCTAGAAGGCGACCGGGAGTAGGGAGGAATGAGCAGTTCTTC. Its protein product is CGARRRPGVGRNEQFF.

About this clonotype: An end of the junction does not agree with germline; a read error may underlie this. The rearrangement links TRBV20-1 to TRBJ2-1; D is uncertain. Germline V gene data show CDR1 as DFQATT and CDR2 as SNEGSKA (reference sequence). This CDR3 region has 12 residues. The CDR3 here is CSARGSYNGQFF. Here the CDR3 DNA reads TGCAGTGCTAGGGGGTCCTACAATGGGCAGTTCTTC.

This sequence joins TRBV6-2 or TRBV6-3 and TRBJ2-7; D call uncertain. The CDR3 loop spans 13 amino acids. The V end lost 5 bases, the J end lost 0 bases, and 8 bases lay between the germline ends. CDR1 MNHEY and CDR2 SVGEGT come from the germline V gene. The CDR3 coding sequence is TGTGCCAGCAGTACTTACCCCTCCTACGAGCAGTACTTC. It is translated as CASSTYPSYEQYF.

The rearrangement joins TRBV27 to TRBJ1-5; D gene unclear. The CDR3 extends over 15 amino acids. Germline V lookup: CDR1 MNHEY, CDR2 SMNVEV (reference sequence). V was shortened by 5 bases and J by 6 bases, with 17 bases between the two germline ends. The CDR3 reads CASSALDGPTQPQHF. The CDR3 DNA follows: TGTGCCAGCAGTGCGCTGGACGGACCTACTCAGCCCCAGCATTTT.

In the case of this clonotype: A much larger clone differs from this one at a single base, so this may be a read error. The rearrangement uses TRBV28 and TRBJ2-4; 7 bases are shared with TRBD2. The J call is uncertain, as TRBJ2-7 better fits the DNA end. The CDR3 is made up of 14 amino acids. Germline V gene lookup returns CDR1 MDHEN and CDR2 SYDVKM. The CDR3 here is CAGGGASGIYEQYF. CDR3 in DNA: TGTGCCGGCGGGGGAGCTAGCGGCATCTACGAGCAGTACTTC.

The rearrangement uses TRBV29-1 and TRBJ1-2, with D perhaps matching TRBD1 (5 bases). V was cut by 4 bases and J by 4 bases, with 10 bases left in between. The CDR3 has 12 amino acids. Germline CDR1 SQVTM, CDR2 ANQGSEA. The CDR3 DNA follows: TGCAGCGTTGGGGGCGAGAGCTATGGCTACACCTTC. Translation gives CSVGGESYGYTF.

The chain joins TRBV20-1 to TRBJ2-6; no clear D. V lost 6 bases, J lost 1 base, and 10 bases lay in between. The CDR3 is made up of 14 amino acids. CDR1 and CDR2 (germline): DFQATT, SNEGSKA (reference sequence). The CDR3 is CSAAGRSGANVLTF. The CDR3 nucleotides read TGCAGTGCCGCCGGACGATCTGGGGCCAACGTCCTGACTTTC.

The gene calls are TRBV20-1 and TRBJ1-2; D possibly corresponds to TRBD1 (6 bases). The V and J ends lost 3 bases and 5 bases respectively, with 13 bases between them. Germline V gives CDR1 DFQATT, CDR2 SNEGSKA (reference sequence). This CDR3 comprises 13 residues. The CDR3: CSASRSGAYGYTF. For the CDR3, the DNA is TGCAGTGCTAGTAGATCGGGGGCATATGGCTACACCTTC.

For this clonotype: A much larger clone is a single base away; this may be a read error. The chain recombines TRBV12-3 or TRBV12-4 with TRBJ2-7; the match to TRBD1 covers 9 bases. The CDR3 is 14 amino acids. Trimming cost V 6 bases and J 2 bases; bases outside gene matches: 5. CDR3 bases: TGTGCCAGCAGCCGGACAGGGGTAACCTACGAGCAGTACTTC. It codes for CASSRTGVTYEQYF.

The rearrangement uses TRBV20-1 and TRBJ1-1; D unclear. CDR3 length: 12 amino acids. Trimming removed 5 bases from V and 1 base from J, with 8 bases in between. The germline CDR1 and CDR2 sequences are DFQATT and SNEGSKA (reference sequence). This chain's CDR3 is CSALVSNTEAFF. The CDR3, as DNA: TGCAGTGCTTTAGTATCGAACACTGAAGCTTTCTTT.

This clonotype was seen only a few times. The rearrangement joins TRBV20-1 to TRBJ1-4; no clear D. CDR1 DFQATT and CDR2 SNEGSKA come from the germline V gene (reference sequence). CDR3 length: 12 residues. V was cut by 3 bases and J by 4 bases, with 6 bases left in between. In DNA, the CDR3 is TGCAGTGCTAGGAGGCTTAATGAAAAACTGTTTTTT. Its protein product is CSARRLNEKLFF.

The rearrangement joins TRBV2 to TRBJ2-1, with D uncertain. The germline V and J ends were trimmed by 0 bases and 6 bases, with 12 bases remaining between them. CDR3 size: 15 residues. CDR1 is SNHLY, CDR2 FYNNEI, per germline. CDR3 nucleotides: TGTGCCAGCAGTGAAGCACAGTTCTTCGGCAATGAGCAGTTCTTC. This translates into CASSEAQFFGNEQFF.